Presented here are 20 T cell receptor beta chains from one specimen sequenced in a study of cytomegalovirus exposure and HLA in healthy donors. TCRdb's table, derived via immunoSEQ multiplex PCR, lists solely in-frame clones and lacks some. Altogether about 95,000 clones are present, 85% being singletons, with the ten largest covering 20%. The material sequenced was PBMCs. The receptors come from a man aged 18 to 30 in good health and CMV-seropositive.

The chain combines TRBV6-5 with TRBJ1-4; TRBD1 aligns across 8 bases. Per germline, CDR1 MNHEY and CDR2 SVGAGI. V dropped 5 bases and J dropped 7; count of bases not matched to a gene: 9. The CDR3 sequence is 15 residues long. The CDR3 bases are TGTGCCAGCAGTAGTCAGGGGGCAGTAAGTGAAAAACTGTTTTTT. Translated, it gives CASSSQGAVSEKLFF.

This clone was recorded only once. The chain carries TRBV19 and TRBJ1-2; possibly TRBD1 for D (5 bases). The CDR3 has 16 residues. With 1 base removed from V and 1 base from J, the gap between germline ends came to 13 bases. Germline V CDR1 and CDR2: LNHDA, SQIVND (reference sequence). Here the CDR3 reads CASSIASGEGNYGYTF. CDR3 sequence (DNA): TGTGCCAGTAGTATAGCGTCGGGGGAAGGTAACTATGGCTACACCTTC.

The chain links TRBV7-3 to TRBJ1-1; no firm D call. The V end was cut by 1 base, the J end by 0 bases, with 12 bases between. Germline CDR1 reads SGHTA; CDR2 reads FQGTGA. CDR3 length: 16 residues. CDR3 region: CASSLINPVMNTEAFF. DNA of the CDR3: TGTGCCAGCAGCTTAATTAATCCGGTCATGAACACTGAAGCTTTCTTT.

The chain combines TRBV5-5 with TRBJ2-7, with D perhaps matching TRBD1 (5 bases). CDR3 length: 13 amino acids. V gave up 1 base and J gave up 1 base, with 6 bases separating them. Germline V gene lookup returns CDR1 SGHKS and CDR2 YYEKEE (reference sequence). CDR3 region: CASSLQGSYEQYF. Here the CDR3 DNA reads TGTGCCAGCAGCTTGCAGGGTTCCTACGAGCAGTACTTC.

This rearrangement joins TRBV11-2 to TRBJ2-1; possible D gene TRBD1, 5 bases. V was cut by 3 bases and J by 8 bases, with 14 bases left in between. Germline CDR1 reads SGHAT; CDR2 reads FQNNGV. CDR3 size: 14 residues. The CDR3 sequence: CASSFRAQGYEQFF. As DNA, the CDR3 is TGTGCCAGCAGCTTCCGGGCCCAGGGATATGAGCAGTTCTTC.

This chain connects TRBV28 to TRBJ1-2; TRBD1 is a possible D gene (6 bases). This CDR3 contains 15 residues. In germline, CDR1 is MDHEN, CDR2 SYDVKM. Trimming removed 1 base from V and 4 bases from J, with 13 bases in between. The CDR3 region is CASSLSGGPIYGYTF. CDR3 DNA: TGTGCCAGCAGTTTATCGGGGGGGCCTATCTATGGCTACACCTTC.

The genes are TRBV15 and TRBJ2-7; 9 bases align to TRBD2. V trimming: 2 bases; J trimming: 5 bases; junction bases outside the gene matches: 7. The CDR3 has 15 amino acids. In germline, CDR1 is LNHNV, CDR2 YYDKDF (reference sequence). The CDR3 nucleotides read TGTGCCACCAGCAGAAATAGCGGGAGACGGGACGAGCAGTACGTC. It translates to CATSRNSGRRDEQYV.

This clone was observed a few times. The V gene is TRBV6-1, the J gene TRBJ2-7, with 10 bases that match TRBD1. CDR1 is MNHNS, CDR2 SASEGT, per germline. After removal of 3 bases from V and 3 bases from J, the junction contained 5 bases not matched to a gene. The CDR3 extends over 15 amino acids. In nucleotides, the CDR3 is TGTGCCAGCAGTGACATTGGGGACAGGGGCTACGAGCAGTACTTC. As protein: CASSDIGDRGYEQYF.

The genes are TRBV28 and TRBJ2-5; a possible D gene is TRBD2 (6 bases). V was clipped by 7 bases and J by 2 bases, with 20 bases between them. Germline V gene sequence: CDR1 MDHEN, CDR2 SYDVKM. The CDR3 spans 16 residues. Here the CDR3 DNA reads TGTGCCAGCACCACCACAGGAGGGAGGATACAAGAGACCCAGTACTTC. Translation: CASTTTGGRIQETQYF.

The chain employs TRBV6-1 and TRBJ1-1, with no clear D. The CDR3 is 12 residues long. The germline V and J ends were trimmed by 5 bases and 1 base, with 5 bases remaining between them. Germline values: CDR1 MNHNS, CDR2 SASEGT. The CDR3 nucleotides are TGTGCCAGCAGTTTAGCGAACACTGAAGCTTTCTTT. Protein: CASSLANTEAFF.

The CDR3 DNA is TGTGCCAGCAGCGCAGGGGTTTTTCAAGAGACCCAGTACTTC. It is translated as CASSAGVFQETQYF. The genes are TRBV11-2 and TRBJ2-5; D is perhaps TRBD1 (6 bases). Trimming stripped 5 bases from V and 2 bases from J, with 12 bases between. Germline loops: CDR1 SGHAT, CDR2 FQNNGV. The CDR3 is made up of 14 amino acids.

The CDR3 loop is CASSLEGGQPQHF. The CDR3, as DNA: TGCGCCAGCAGCTTGGAAGGGGGTCAGCCCCAGCATTTT. This sequence joins TRBV5-1 and TRBJ1-5, with a weak D call TRBD1 (6 bases). CDR3 length: 13 residues. The germline CDR1 and CDR2 sequences are SGHRS and YFSETQ. V lost 0 bases and J lost 6, with 7 bases in between.

The J gene is TRBJ2-1, the V gene TRBV6-5; D is unclear. The V end was cut by 6 bases, the J end by 10 bases, with 19 bases between. The CDR3 is made up of 14 amino acids. The germline V gene encodes CDR1 MNHEY and CDR2 SVGAGI. The CDR3 loop is CASSALEPSTEQFF. DNA of the CDR3: TGTGCCAGCAGCGCCCTAGAACCCTCTACCGAGCAGTTCTTC.

This clone was seen just once. The V and J genes are TRBV9 and TRBJ2-1; a possible D gene is TRBD1 (7 bases). Trimming shortened V by 0 bases and J by 7 bases, and 14 bases separated the two germline ends. Germline V gene data show CDR1 as SGDLS and CDR2 as YYNGEE. The CDR3 sequence is 15 residues long. CDR3 sequence (DNA): TGTGCCAGCAGCGTAGCTGCGGGACAGAGTAATGAGCAGTTCTTC. Amino acids: CASSVAAGQSNEQFF.

This chain links TRBV11-2 with TRBJ2-5; D not certain. V was cut by 3 bases and J by 0 bases, with 5 bases left in between. Germline loops: CDR1 SGHAT, CDR2 FQNNGV. This CDR3 is built from 13 residues. The CDR3 DNA follows: TGTGCCAGCAGCTTCCCGTACCAAGAGACCCAGTACTTC. Residues: CASSFPYQETQYF.

This CDR3 reads CASSLGQRRFNEKLFF. In DNA form, the CDR3 reads TGCGCCAGCAGCTTGGGGCAGCGAAGGTTTAATGAAAAACTGTTTTTT. V and J are TRBV5-1 and TRBJ1-4; D gene unclear. The germline V gene has CDR1 SGHRS and CDR2 YFSETQ. The V and J ends lost 0 bases and 4 bases respectively, with 13 bases between them. The CDR3 length is 16 residues.

There are a few counts of this clone. CDR3 region: CASIKYPGTDYGYTF. The CDR3 DNA follows: TGTGCCAGCATCAAATACCCGGGGACAGACTATGGCTACACCTTC. The gene calls are TRBV28 and TRBJ1-2; TRBD1 matches 7 bases. The CDR3 loop spans 15 amino acids. CDR1 is MDHEN, CDR2 SYDVKM, per germline. V was clipped by 7 bases and J by 3 bases; unmatched bases: 11.

The rearrangement joins TRBV5-4 to TRBJ2-3; 9 bases agree with TRBD1. From germline, CDR1 is SGHNT and CDR2 YYREEE (reference sequence). This CDR3 comprises 14 residues. Trimming at V came to 3 bases and at J to 6 bases, leaving 5 bases not matched to a gene. The CDR3 spells CASSSGQGSDTQYF. The DNA for the CDR3 is TGTGCCAGCAGCTCGGGACAGGGATCGGATACGCAGTATTTT. The full variable domain, completed using reference TRBV5-4 and TRBJ2-3, is ETGVTQSPTHLIKTRGQQVTLRCSSQSGHNTVSWYQQALGQGPQFIFQYYREEENGRGNFPPRFSGLQFPNYSSELNVNALELDDSALYLCASSSGQGSDTQYFGPGTRLTVL.

The gene calls are TRBV11-3 and TRBJ2-3; no clear D gene. There are 14 residues in the CDR3. Trimming removed 1 base from V and 1 base from J, with 6 bases in between. Germline assignment: CDR1 SGHNT and CDR2 YENEEA. The CDR3: CASSLGPGTDTQYF. In nucleotides, the CDR3 is TGTGCCAGCAGCTTAGGGCCAGGCACAGATACGCAGTATTTT.

J is TRBJ1-2 and V is TRBV10-3; 7 nucleotides align to TRBD1. Germline V gene sequence: CDR1 ENHRY, CDR2 SYGVKD. The CDR3 is 16 residues long. The trim removed 0 bases at V and 8 bases at J, leaving 12 bases unmatched. The CDR3 DNA reads as TGTGCCATCAGTGAGTCCGGGTTAGACAGGGTAGAAGGCTACACCTTC. As protein: CAISESGLDRVEGYTF.